Listed here are 17 T cell receptor beta chains from one sample, sequenced in a study of CD8 T cells in ankylosing spondylitis. TCRdb called the 5' RACE reads again in MiXCR, with one record for every CDR3 protein. The sample consists of approximately 240,000 distinct CDR3 sequences, 10% of them appearing once. The specimen was blood, either unsorted or a sorted T cell fraction (not recorded which). The receptors derive from a male donor with ankylosing spondylitis or in good health (not recorded which).

The sample holds many counts of this clonotype. The genes are TRBV20-1 and TRBJ2-5, with TRBD2 matching 7 bases. V lost 6 bases to trimming and J lost 2 bases; unmatched junction nucleotides: 9. Germline lookup yields CDR1 DFQATT and CDR2 SNEGSKA (reference sequence). The CDR3 spans 14 residues. For the CDR3, the DNA is TGCAGTGCGGCCGGGAGGTGGGGGCAAGAGACCCAGTACTTC. Its translation: CSAAGRWGQETQYF.

In its sample, this clonotype was seen once. CDR3 nucleotide sequence: TGTGCCAGCAGCCAAGATTGGCAGACAGTCTACGAGCAGTACTTC. It codes for CASSQDWQTVYEQYF. The chain links TRBV3-1 to TRBJ2-7, with D perhaps matching TRBD1 (5 bases). V was pared by 0 bases and J by 3 bases, with 12 bases between. Germline V gene lookup returns CDR1 LGHDT and CDR2 YNNKEL (reference sequence). This CDR3 has 15 residues.

This clonotype was counted ten times or more. V is TRBV2 and J is TRBJ2-3; no reliable D call. This CDR3 contains 13 residues. Germline V gene lookup returns CDR1 SNHLY and CDR2 FYNNEI. V gave up 7 bases and J gave up 4 bases, with 12 bases separating them. The CDR3: CASKLGVADTQYF. CDR3 bases: TGTGCCAGCAAGCTGGGCGTGGCAGATACGCAGTATTTT.

This clonotype has at least ten counts. The CDR3 is CASSSPGQGNYEQYF. The CDR3 region has the DNA TGTGCCAGCAGTTCTCCGGGACAGGGCAACTACGAGCAGTACTTC. The V gene is TRBV6-2 or TRBV6-3, the J gene TRBJ2-7; 9 bases match TRBD1. V was clipped by 4 bases and J by 3 bases; unmatched bases: 7. Germline CDR1 reads MNHEY; CDR2 reads SVGEGT. The CDR3 is made up of 15 amino acids.

This clonotype was seen a handful of times. The rearrangement joins TRBV6-1 to TRBJ2-5; weak D call: TRBD1 (5 bases). This CDR3 comprises 14 residues. Trimming pared 6 bases from V and 2 bases from J, leaving 13 bases between. Germline V gene data show CDR1 as MNHNS and CDR2 as SASEGT. CDR3 sequence: CASRRGTFQETQYF. In DNA form, the CDR3 reads TGTGCCAGCAGAAGGGGCACTTTTCAAGAGACCCAGTACTTC.

This clonotype has a count of ten or more. The rearrangement links TRBV20-1 to TRBJ2-1; D unclear. The CDR3 covers 15 residues. Germline CDR1 reads DFQATT; CDR2 reads SNEGSKA (reference sequence). V was pared by 0 bases and J by 0 bases, with 9 bases between. DNA of the CDR3: TGCAGTGCTAGAGATAACCCCCGCTCCTACAATGAGCAGTTCTTC. Translation gives CSARDNPRSYNEQFF.

In this sample, this clonotype turned up many times. The J gene is TRBJ1-6, the V gene TRBV20-1; 10 positions agree with TRBD1. J was trimmed by 9 bases and V by 3 bases; bases with no gene match: 2. Germline V gene sequence: CDR1 DFQATT, CDR2 SNEGSKA (reference sequence). The CDR3 consists of 13 residues. The CDR3 nucleotides read TGCAGTGCTAGTGACAGGGGGCTTTCACCCCTCCACTTT. It yields the protein CSASDRGLSPLHF.

In its sample, this clonotype was seen many times. The chain carries TRBV3-1 and TRBJ2-3; 12 nucleotides match TRBD2. The CDR3 has 16 amino acids. J was trimmed by 6 bases and V by 3 bases; bases with no gene match: 7. In germline, CDR1 is LGHDT, CDR2 YNNKEL (reference sequence). The CDR3 protein is CASSQRLAGVADTQYF. Here the CDR3 DNA reads TGTGCCAGCAGCCAGCGACTAGCGGGAGTCGCTGATACGCAGTATTTT.

This clonotype was detected many times. The chain has TRBV5-1 and TRBJ2-1; no firm D call. CDR3 length: 16 amino acids. Germline-derived CDR1 and CDR2 are SGHRS and YFSETQ. V was pared by 0 bases and J by 0 bases, with 10 bases between. CDR3 coding DNA: TGCGCCAGCAGCTTGGTCAGCAGTAGCTCCTACAATGAGCAGTTCTTC. Translating it yields CASSLVSSSSYNEQFF.

Worth noting for this clonotype: A much larger clone lies one base from this, so it may be a read error. V and J are TRBV5-1 and TRBJ1-3; weak D call: TRBD1 (5 bases). CDR3 size: 17 residues. Germline CDR1 and CDR2: SGHRS and YFSETQ. CDR3 in amino acids: CAGSSDAGVRSGNTIYF. CDR3 in DNA: TGCGCCGGCAGCTCAGACGCGGGGGTCCGCTCTGGAAACACCATATATTTT. Based on the CDR3 plus reference TRBV5-1 and TRBJ1-3, the full variable domain is KAGVTQTPRYLIKTRGQQVTLSCSPISGHRSVSWYQQTPGQGLQFLFEYFSETQRNKGNFPGRFSGRQFSNSRSEMNVSTLELGDSALYLCAGSSDAGVRSGNTIYFGEGSWLTVV.

This clonotype was seen at least ten times. The rearrangement joins TRBV7-9 to TRBJ2-7; 8 bases map to TRBD1. Per the germline V gene, CDR1 is SEHNR and CDR2 is FQNEAQ (reference sequence). Losses at the gene ends were 11 bases for V and 5 bases for J; bases not matched to a gene: 11. The CDR3 length is 13 residues. The CDR3 sequence: CAANRGAEDEQYF. CDR3 bases: TGTGCCGCGAACAGGGGGGCAGAGGACGAGCAGTACTTC.

This clonotype was detected ten times or more. The J gene is TRBJ2-1, the V gene TRBV7-6; D is ambiguous. V lost 1 base to trimming and J lost 9 bases, with 7 bases between them. The V gene's germline CDR1 is SGHVS and CDR2 FNYEAQ. This CDR3 is built from 12 residues. The CDR3: CASSLVLGEQFF. CDR3 sequence (DNA): TGTGCCAGCAGCTTAGTTTTAGGTGAGCAGTTCTTC. Drawing the rest from reference TRBV7-6 and TRBJ2-1, the complete variable domain is GAGVSQSPRYKVTKRGQDVALRCDPISGHVSLYWYRQALGQGPEFLTYFNYEAQQDKSGLPNDRFSAERPEGSISTLTIQRTEQRDSAMYRCASSLVLGEQFFGPGTRLTVL.

Many counts were recorded for this clonotype. This rearrangement joins TRBV20-1 to TRBJ2-1, with 9 nucleotides matching TRBD2. V dropped 3 bases and J dropped 7; count of bases not matched to a gene: 4. The CDR3 is 13 amino acids. Germline CDR1 is DFQATT and CDR2 is SNEGSKA (reference sequence). This chain's CDR3 is CSASGGRENEQFF. CDR3 coding DNA: TGCAGTGCTAGTGGCGGGAGGGAAAATGAGCAGTTCTTC.

This clonotype was picked up a small number of times. The CDR3 spells CSAPLKGLGGYTF. The CDR3 DNA sequence: TGCAGTGCTCCCCTCAAGGGGCTGGGGGGCTACACCTTC. This chain uses TRBV20-1 with TRBJ1-2; possible D gene TRBD1, 5 bases. The CDR3 extends over 13 amino acids. Trimming took 5 bases from V and 8 from J, leaving 18 bases between them. Germline CDR1 DFQATT, CDR2 SNEGSKA (reference sequence).

V usage is TRBV11-2 and J usage is TRBJ2-7, with 7 bases identical to TRBD2. V lost 0 bases, J lost 7 bases, and 15 bases stayed unmatched. This CDR3 has 17 residues. The germline V gene encodes CDR1 SGHAT and CDR2 FQNNGV. The CDR3 nucleotides read TGTGCCAGCAGCTTAGATTTGGGGACTACCTTACTGGGGGAGCAGTACTTC. As protein: CASSLDLGTTLLGEQYF.

Points on this clonotype: A single base separates this from a much larger clone, so it may be a read error. This chain connects TRBV5-1 to TRBJ2-3; D might be TRBD2 (6 bases). Germline V lookup: CDR1 SGHRS, CDR2 YFSETQ. Trimming removed 0 bases from V and 0 bases from J, with 14 bases in between. CDR3 length: 17 residues. Written as DNA, the CDR3 is TGCGCCAGCAGCTTGGGCCTCAGCGGGCCTAGCACAGATACGCAGTATTTT. Protein sequence: CASSLGLSGPSTDTQYF. Full variable domain (remainder filled in from reference TRBV5-1 and TRBJ2-3): KAGVTQTPRYLIKTRGQQVTLSCSPISGHRSVSWYQQTPGQGLQFLFEYFSETQRNKGNFPGRFSGRQFSNSRSEMNVSTLELGDSALYLCASSLGLSGPSTDTQYFGPGTRLTVL.

Many counts were recorded for this clonotype. This rearrangement joins TRBV24-1 to TRBJ2-1; D is unclear. V was pared by 0 bases and J by 5 bases, with 4 bases between. Germline assignment: CDR1 KGHDR and CDR2 SFDVKD. The CDR3 loop spans 13 amino acids. CDR3 sequence: CATSDLHHNEQFF. For the CDR3, the DNA is TGTGCCACCAGTGATTTGCACCACAATGAGCAGTTCTTC.